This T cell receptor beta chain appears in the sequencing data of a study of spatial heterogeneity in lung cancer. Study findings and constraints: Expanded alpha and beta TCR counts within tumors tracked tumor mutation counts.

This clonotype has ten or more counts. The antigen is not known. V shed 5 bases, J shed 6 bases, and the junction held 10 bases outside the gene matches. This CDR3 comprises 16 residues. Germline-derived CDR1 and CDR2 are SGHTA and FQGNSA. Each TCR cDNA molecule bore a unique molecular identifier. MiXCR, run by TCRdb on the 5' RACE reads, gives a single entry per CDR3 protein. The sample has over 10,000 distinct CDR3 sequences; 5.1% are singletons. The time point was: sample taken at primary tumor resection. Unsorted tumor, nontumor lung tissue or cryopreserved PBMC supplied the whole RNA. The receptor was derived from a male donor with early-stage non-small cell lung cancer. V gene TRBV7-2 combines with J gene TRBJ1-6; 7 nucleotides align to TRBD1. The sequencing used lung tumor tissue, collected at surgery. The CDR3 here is CASSLRTGTFNSPLHF. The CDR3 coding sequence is TGTGCCAGCAGCCTCAGGACAGGCACCTTTAATTCACCCCTCCACTTT.